Shown below are 9 T cell receptor beta chains from a single sample sequenced in a study of PD-1 blockade in classical Hodgkin lymphoma (dated by TCRdb to 2018 to 2020). The library was built by means of the immunoSEQ multiplex PCR assay. TCRdb holds this immuneACCESS table with in-frame rearrangements only. Some clones are missing; in checked studies, unresolved V genes explain under half, and the rest has no known cause. The sample table holds about 1,600 clones, of which roughly 71% were seen once. The ten largest clones represent about 35% of the sample. The time point tag for this specimen amounts to: cycle 1 day 1 (C1D1), immediately before nivolumab initiation. Relapse after autologous stem cell transplantation had occurred in all trial patients, and cohorts A, B and C were distinguished by prior brentuximab vedotin exposure. Magnetic negative selection with a Miltenyi CD8+ T cell isolation kit was used to purify CD8+ T cells from thawed PBMCs.

The sequencing used CD8+ T cells from blood, collected at baseline. These receptors all stem from a human donor with classical Hodgkin lymphoma.

This rearrangement joins TRBV6-4 to TRBJ2-1; D remains ambiguous. The V gene's germline CDR1 is MRHNA and CDR2 SNTAGT. V gave up 3 bases and J gave up 0 bases, with 9 bases separating them. The CDR3 is 15 residues long. CDR3 in DNA: TGTGCCAGCAGTGAGGACGGTAGCTCCTACAATGAGCAGTTCTTC. Translating it yields CASSEDGSSYNEQFF.

The CDR3 DNA reads as TGCAGCGTTGACCGGGGGTGGATTTATGGCTACACCTTC. Protein sequence: CSVDRGWIYGYTF. The chain uses TRBV29-1 and TRBJ1-2; tentatively, D is TRBD1 (5 bases). Germline V gene lookup returns CDR1 SQVTM and CDR2 ANQGSEA. Trimming removed 3 bases at V and 5 bases at J, with 13 bases between. The CDR3 has 13 amino acids.

This chain connects TRBV28 to TRBJ2-1; D ambiguous. Germline V CDR1 and CDR2: MDHEN, SYDVKM. This CDR3 region has 16 residues. Trimming shortened V by 2 bases and J by 4 bases, and 15 bases separated the two germline ends. Here the CDR3 reads CASSLGPFGVYNEQFF. CDR3 in DNA: TGTGCCAGCAGTTTAGGGCCTTTTGGGGTTTACAATGAGCAGTTCTTC.

The rearrangement joins TRBV6-1 to TRBJ2-2, with D hard to call. The ends were cut back, 2 bases at V and 3 bases at J, with 13 bases in the middle. The CDR3 has 16 amino acids. CDR1 and CDR2 from the germline V gene are MNHNS and SASEGT. CDR3 sequence: CASSERVGRDTGELFF. CDR3 DNA: TGTGCCAGCAGTGAACGAGTGGGCCGGGACACCGGGGAGCTGTTTTTT.

V and J are TRBV19 and TRBJ2-2, with D unclear. There are 14 residues in the CDR3. Trimming took 7 bases from V and 6 from J, leaving 15 bases between them. Germline lookup yields CDR1 LNHDA and CDR2 SQIVND (reference sequence). CDR3 sequence: CASTNRNNPGELFF. In DNA form, the CDR3 reads TGTGCCAGTACCAATAGGAATAATCCCGGGGAGCTGTTTTTT.

The rearrangement uses TRBV5-4 and TRBJ2-1, with 7 bases identical to TRBD1. V was pared by 4 bases and J by 8 bases, with 12 bases of the junction left unmatched. The length of the CDR3 is 15 residues. CDR1 and CDR2 (germline): SGHNT, YYREEE (reference sequence). CDR3 loop: CASSPQDRPFDEQFF. The CDR3 region has the DNA TGTGCCAGCAGCCCACAGGACAGGCCCTTCGATGAGCAGTTCTTC.

This chain uses TRBV5-1 with TRBJ2-7; the match to TRBD1 covers 9 bases. The CDR3 is made up of 15 amino acids. The V gene end was trimmed by 7 bases and the J gene end by 1 base; junction bases not matched to a gene: 9. Germline loops: CDR1 SGHRS, CDR2 YFSETQ. In nucleotides, the CDR3 is TGCGCCAGCGGCCTACCGGGACAGGGATCCTACGAGCAGTACTTC. Protein: CASGLPGQGSYEQYF.

The gene calls are TRBV5-1 and TRBJ2-7; a possible D gene is TRBD1 (6 bases). The CDR3 contains 13 residues. Germline V gives CDR1 SGHRS, CDR2 YFSETQ. Deletions cut 3 bases from V and 3 bases from J, with 10 bases between. The CDR3 loop reads CASSWDTYYEQYF. DNA of the CDR3: TGCGCCAGCAGCTGGGACACCTACTACGAGCAGTACTTC.

The genes are TRBV19 and TRBJ2-7; possibly TRBD1 for D (6 bases). The CDR3 sequence is 13 residues long. Germline values: CDR1 LNHDA, CDR2 SQIVND (reference sequence). V was cut by 3 bases and J by 3 bases, with 9 bases left in between. CDR3 in amino acids: CASSISDSYEQYF. CDR3 sequence (DNA): TGTGCCAGTAGTATTTCGGACAGCTACGAGCAGTACTTC.